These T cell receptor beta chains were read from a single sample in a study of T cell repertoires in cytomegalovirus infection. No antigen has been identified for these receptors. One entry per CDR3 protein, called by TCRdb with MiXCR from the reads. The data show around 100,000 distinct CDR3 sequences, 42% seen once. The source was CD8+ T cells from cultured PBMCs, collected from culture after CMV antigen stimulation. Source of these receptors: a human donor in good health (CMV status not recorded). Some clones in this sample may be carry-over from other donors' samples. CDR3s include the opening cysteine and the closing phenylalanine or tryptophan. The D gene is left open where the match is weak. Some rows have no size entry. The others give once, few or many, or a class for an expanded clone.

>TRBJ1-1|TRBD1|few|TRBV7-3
TGTGCCAGCAGCTTTCTCGCTCCTACTCCGGGACAGGGGGTTATGAACACTGAAGCTTTCTTT
CASSFLAPTPGQGVMNTEAFF
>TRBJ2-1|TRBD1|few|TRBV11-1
TGTGCCAGCAGCCCCCAGACAGGGGGCTTCGACAATGAGCAGTTCTTC
CASSPQTGGFDNEQFF
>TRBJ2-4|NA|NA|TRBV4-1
TGCGCCAGCAGCCAAGAAACAGCGTTAGCCAAAAACATTCAGTACTTC
CASSQETALAKNIQYF
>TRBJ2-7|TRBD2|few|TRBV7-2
TGTGCCAGCAGCTTAGCTGACGGGGGGGCCTACGAGCAGTACTTC
CASSLADGGAYEQYF
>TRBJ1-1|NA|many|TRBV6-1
TGTGCCAGCAGTCGAGCGGGGGCTGGAGCCACTGAAGCTTTCTTT
CASSRAGAGATEAFF
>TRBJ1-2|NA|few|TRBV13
TGTGCCAGCAGCTCGGACAGTAAAACAAGGCATGGCTACACCTTC
CASSSDSKTRHGYTF
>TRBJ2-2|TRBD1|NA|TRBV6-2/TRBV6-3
TGTGCCAGCAGCTATACCGGGACAGGGGGCACCGGGGAGCTGTTTTTT
CASSYTGTGGTGELFF
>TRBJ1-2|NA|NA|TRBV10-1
TGCGCCAGCACTTCCCGGGACAACCAAGTGGACTATGGCTACACCTTC
CASTSRDNQVDYGYTF
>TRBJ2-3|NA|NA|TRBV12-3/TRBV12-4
TGTGCCAGCAGTTTAGTGCGGGGGCGCACAGATACGCAGTATTTT
CASSLVRGRTDTQYF
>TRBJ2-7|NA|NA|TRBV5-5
TGTGCCAGCAAGCCGGACAGAGCCATTACCTACGAGCAGTACTTC
CASKPDRAITYEQYF
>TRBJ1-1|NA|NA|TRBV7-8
TGTGCCAGCAGCTTACGGGATACGTACACTGAAGCTTTCTTT
CASSLRDTYTEAFF
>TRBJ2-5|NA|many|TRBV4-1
TGCGCCAGCAGCCAAGGGACAGTCCAAGAGACCCAGTACTTC
CASSQGTVQETQYF
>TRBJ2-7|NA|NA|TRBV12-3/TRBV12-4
TGTGCCAGCAGTTTCCAATGGGAAGGGGAGCACTCCTACGAGCAGTACTTC
CASSFQWEGEHSYEQYF
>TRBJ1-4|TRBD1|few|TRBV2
TGTGCCGGCCGACAGGGGGATGAAAAACTGTTTTTT
CAGRQGDEKLFF
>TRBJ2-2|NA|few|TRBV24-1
TGTGCCACCAGTGATTTGCCCGCCGGGGAGCTGTTTTTT
CATSDLPAGELFF
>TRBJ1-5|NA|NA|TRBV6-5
TGTGCCAGCAGCGACGGGATCACGAGCAATCAGCCCCAGCATTTT
CASSDGITSNQPQHF
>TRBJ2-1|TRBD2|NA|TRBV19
TGTGCCAGTAGGGCACTAGCGATTAACTCCTACAATGAGCAGTTCTTC
CASRALAINSYNEQFF
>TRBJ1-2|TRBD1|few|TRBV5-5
TGTGCCAGCAGCTTGGGGACAGGGGACCTCAACTATGGCTACACCTTC
CASSLGTGDLNYGYTF
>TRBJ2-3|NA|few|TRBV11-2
TGTGCCAGCAGCGTTAGTACAGATACGCAGTATTTT
CASSVSTDTQYF